These 18 T cell receptor beta chains were all obtained from the same sample, sequenced in a study of blood T cell repertoires in COVID-19. Clones were read by immunoSEQ multiplex PCR, and TCRdb kept only the in-frame ones, dropping some. The data show about 170,000 clones, 75% to 90% seen once. Sequenced material: PBMCs or T cells enriched from blood (not recorded which). All receptors derive from a woman aged 18 to 35 who had recovered from COVID-19.

J is TRBJ2-7 and V is TRBV30; 7 bases map to TRBD2. The J segment lost 4 bases and the V segment lost 2 bases, leaving 14 bases of the junction unmatched. This CDR3 contains 16 residues. The germline V gene has CDR1 GTSNPN and CDR2 SVGIG (reference sequence). CDR3 loop: CAWSPPPGRELYEQYF. CDR3 sequence (DNA): TGTGCCTGGAGTCCACCCCCCGGGCGGGAGCTATACGAGCAGTACTTC.

Here the CDR3 DNA reads TGTGCCAGCAGTACCCGGGACAGGGTTGGCTACACCTTC. Protein sequence: CASSTRDRVGYTF. The rearrangement links TRBV11-2 to TRBJ1-2; 9 nucleotides agree with TRBD1. The CDR3 loop spans 13 amino acids. The ends lost 6 bases at V and 7 bases at J; junction bases unmatched: 6. Germline CDR1 is SGHAT and CDR2 is FQNNGV.

CDR3 protein: CASSVGGQGPYSNQPQHF. The CDR3 DNA reads TGTGCCAGCAGCGTAGGGGGACAGGGTCCGTATAGCAATCAGCCCCAGCATTTT. The chain is built from TRBV7-9 and TRBJ1-5, with 9 positions matching TRBD1. V gave up 5 bases and J gave up 0 bases; unmatched junction bases: 11. Germline values: CDR1 SEHNR, CDR2 FQNEAQ (reference sequence). The CDR3 has 18 amino acids.

The DNA of the CDR3 is TGCAGTGCTAGTCCCTGGGAGAACGGCCAAGCTTTCTTT. Translated, it gives CSASPWENGQAFF. The rearrangement uses TRBV20-1 and TRBJ1-1; D is unresolved. The germline V and J ends were trimmed by 3 bases and 9 bases, with 17 bases remaining between them. Germline CDR1 reads DFQATT; CDR2 reads SNEGSKA (reference sequence). This CDR3 has 13 amino acids.

The CDR3 bases are TGCAGCGTGACGGACTCCAAATCAGACTATGGCTACACCTTC. Translated: CSVTDSKSDYGYTF. The chain links TRBV29-1 to TRBJ1-2; D is undetermined. In germline, CDR1 is SQVTM, CDR2 ANQGSEA. This CDR3 has 14 amino acids. V shed 6 bases and J shed 3 bases, with 17 bases lying between them.

The chain joins TRBV10-3 to TRBJ2-1; D is possibly TRBD2 (5 bases). CDR3 length: 11 residues. Per the germline V gene, CDR1 is ENHRY and CDR2 is SYGVKD. Trimming stripped 9 bases from V and 7 bases from J, with 10 bases between. The CDR3 spells CAIMSGNEQFF. Here the CDR3 DNA reads TGTGCCATAATGTCGGGGAATGAGCAGTTCTTC.

This chain connects TRBV28 to TRBJ2-1; 15 nucleotides align to TRBD2. The V gene end was trimmed by 3 bases and the J gene end by 0 bases; junction bases not matched to a gene: 9. There are 20 residues in the CDR3. The germline CDR1 and CDR2 sequences are MDHEN and SYDVKM. CDR3 protein: CASSLRIGLAGGSSYNEQFF. CDR3 nucleotide sequence: TGTGCCAGCAGTTTGAGGATCGGACTAGCGGGAGGGAGCTCCTACAATGAGCAGTTCTTC.

CDR3 DNA: TGTGCCAGCAGCTTAGCGACAGGGGAAAACATTCAGTACTTC. It encodes CASSLATGENIQYF. This sequence joins TRBV7-2 and TRBJ2-4; 8 nucleotides match TRBD1. V shed 0 bases and J 5 bases; nucleotides not matched to a gene: 0. This CDR3 region has 14 residues. Germline V CDR1 and CDR2: SGHTA, FQGNSA.

V and J are TRBV2 and TRBJ2-4; 8 bases are a match to TRBD2. The CDR3 extends over 17 amino acids. Trimming cost V 6 bases and J 3 bases; bases outside gene matches: 13. Germline V gene lookup returns CDR1 SNHLY and CDR2 FYNNEI. Here the CDR3 reads CASRYTAGDSSKNIQYF. CDR3 sequence (DNA): TGTGCCAGCAGATACACAGCGGGAGATTCTAGCAAAAACATTCAGTACTTC.

The rearrangement links TRBV5-1 to TRBJ2-7; D might be TRBD2 (5 bases). The V and J ends lost 4 bases and 6 bases respectively, with 11 bases between them. The germline V gene encodes CDR1 SGHRS and CDR2 YFSETQ. The CDR3 extends over 12 amino acids. Here the CDR3 DNA reads TGCGCCAGCAGCGCACCTAGCAGCGAGCAGTACTTC. This sequence encodes CASSAPSSEQYF.

CDR3: CASHYGSSYNSPLHF. The CDR3, as DNA: TGTGCCAGTCATTACGGGAGCTCCTATAATTCACCCCTCCACTTT. V gene TRBV28 combines with J gene TRBJ1-6, with unresolved D. V shed 9 bases and J shed 0 bases, with 12 bases lying between them. This CDR3 spans 15 amino acids. From germline, CDR1 is MDHEN and CDR2 SYDVKM.

The chain is built from TRBV7-2 and TRBJ2-7; 7 bases match TRBD2. The CDR3 consists of 16 residues. V lost 5 bases, J lost 2 bases, and 12 bases stayed unmatched. Germline V lookup: CDR1 SGHTA, CDR2 FQGNSA. DNA of the CDR3: TGTGCCAGCAGCCCAAGATGGGGGGAGGGCCCCTACGAGCAGTACTTC. Translating it yields CASSPRWGEGPYEQYF.

The rearrangement links TRBV2 to TRBJ2-5; D is possibly TRBD1 (6 bases). Trimming took off 8 bases at V and 2 bases at J, with 12 bases between the two ends. This CDR3 spans 13 amino acids. Germline CDR1 reads SNHLY; CDR2 reads FYNNEI. The CDR3 spells CASRSGTQETQYF. CDR3 sequence (DNA): TGTGCCAGCCGTTCCGGGACACAAGAGACCCAGTACTTC.

This clone was seen just once. The chain recombines TRBV7-6 with TRBJ2-3, with a weak D call TRBD1 (6 bases). This CDR3 has 17 residues. V gave up 1 base and J gave up 2 bases, with 16 bases separating them. Per germline, CDR1 SGHVS and CDR2 FNYEAQ. CDR3 region: CASSLGAAGDPTDTQYF. The CDR3 DNA is TGTGCCAGCAGCTTAGGGGCGGCAGGGGATCCCACAGATACGCAGTATTTT.

The count of this clone is one. The chain couples TRBV7-9 to TRBJ1-1, with D possibly TRBD1 on 6 matching bases. This CDR3 is 15 amino acids long. The V and J ends lost 4 bases and 7 bases respectively, with 19 bases between them. CDR1 and CDR2 from the germline V gene are SEHNR and FQNEAQ (reference sequence). This chain's CDR3 is CASSSNQGMMGEAFF. The CDR3 bases are TGTGCCAGCAGCTCCAACCAGGGGATGATGGGTGAAGCTTTCTTT. Together with reference TRBV7-9 and TRBJ1-1, the CDR3 gives the full variable domain: DTGVSQNPRHKITKRGQNVTFRCDPISEHNRLYWYRQTLGQGPEFLTYFQNEAQLEKSRLLSDRFSAERPKGSFSTLEIQRTEQGDSAMYLCASSSNQGMMGEAFFGQGTRLTVV.

The genes are TRBV12-5 and TRBJ2-2, with a tentative D call TRBD2 (5 bases). CDR3 length: 17 residues. V lost 2 bases and J lost 7, with 20 bases in between. The germline CDR1 and CDR2 sequences are LGHNT and FRNRAP. CDR3 coding DNA: TGTGCTAGTGGTTTGAGTGATGTTTTTGGGAGAGGCGGGGAGCTGTTTTTT. This codes for CASGLSDVFGRGGELFF.

The genes are TRBV7-3 and TRBJ2-3; D gene unclear. The CDR3 totals 13 residues. Per germline, CDR1 SGHTA and CDR2 FQGTGA. V shed 5 bases and J shed 1 base, with 7 bases lying between them. Written as DNA, the CDR3 is TGTGCCAGCAGCCTCCTTGGCACAGATACGCAGTATTTT. Protein sequence: CASSLLGTDTQYF.

The chain is built from TRBV5-4 and TRBJ2-7; weak D call: TRBD2 (6 bases). Germline CDR1 SGHNT, CDR2 YYREEE (reference sequence). Trimming pared 2 bases from V and 0 bases from J, leaving 15 bases between. The CDR3 has 16 residues. DNA of the CDR3: TGTGCCAGCAGCTTTCGGGGGTACACCTCCTCCTACGAGCAGTACTTC. It specifies CASSFRGYTSSYEQYF.